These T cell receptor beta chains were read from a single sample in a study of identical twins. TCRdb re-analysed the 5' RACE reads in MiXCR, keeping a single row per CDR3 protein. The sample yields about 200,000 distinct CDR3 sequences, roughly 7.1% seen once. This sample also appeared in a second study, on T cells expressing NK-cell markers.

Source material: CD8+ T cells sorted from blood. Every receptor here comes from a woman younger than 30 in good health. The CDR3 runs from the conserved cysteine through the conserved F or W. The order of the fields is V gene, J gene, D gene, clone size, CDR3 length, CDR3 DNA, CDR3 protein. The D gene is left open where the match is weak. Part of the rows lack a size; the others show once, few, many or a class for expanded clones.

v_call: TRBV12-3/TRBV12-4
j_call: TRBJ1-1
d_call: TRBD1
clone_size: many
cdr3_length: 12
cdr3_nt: TGTGCCAGCAGTTGGACAGGGAGGGAAGCTTTCTTT
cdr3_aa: CASSWTGREAFF

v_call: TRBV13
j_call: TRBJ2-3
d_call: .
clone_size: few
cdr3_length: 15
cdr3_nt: TGTGCCAGCAGCTCTATTTCTGACAGCACAGATACGCAGTATTTT
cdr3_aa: CASSSISDSTDTQYF

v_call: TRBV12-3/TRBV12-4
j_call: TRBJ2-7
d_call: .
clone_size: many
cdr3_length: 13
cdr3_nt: TGTGCCAGCAGCTGGGGCGGCTCCTACGAGCAGTACTTC
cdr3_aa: CASSWGGSYEQYF

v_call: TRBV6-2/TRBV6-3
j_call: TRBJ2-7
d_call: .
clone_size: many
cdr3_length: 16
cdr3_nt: TGTGCCAGCAGTTACGGGGACCGACGGGGCCTCTACGAGCAGTACTTC
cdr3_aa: CASSYGDRRGLYEQYF

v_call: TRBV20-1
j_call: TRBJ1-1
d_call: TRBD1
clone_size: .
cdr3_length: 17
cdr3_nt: TGCAGTGCTAGAGCCGATCTCCCGGGACAGATTAACACTGAAGCTTTCTTT
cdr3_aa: CSARADLPGQINTEAFF

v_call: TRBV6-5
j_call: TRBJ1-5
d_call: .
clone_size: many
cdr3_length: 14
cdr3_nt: TGTGCCAGCAGTTACGTTAAGGAGGGGAGGTCCCAGCATTTT
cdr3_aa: CASSYVKEGRSQHF

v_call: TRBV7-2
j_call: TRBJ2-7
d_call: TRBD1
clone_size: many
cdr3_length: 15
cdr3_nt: TGTGCCAGCAGCGATTGGACAGGGGGTTACTACGAGCAGTACTTC
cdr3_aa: CASSDWTGGYYEQYF

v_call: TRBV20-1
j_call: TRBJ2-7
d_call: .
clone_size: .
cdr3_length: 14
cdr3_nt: TGCAGTGCTAGAGAACGGGGGTTGTCCTACGAGCAGTACTTC
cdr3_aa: CSARERGLSYEQYF

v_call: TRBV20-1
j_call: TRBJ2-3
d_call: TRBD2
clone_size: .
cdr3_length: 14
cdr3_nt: TGCAGTGCCCCCCGGGGACTAGCGACAGATACGCAGTATTTT
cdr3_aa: CSAPRGLATDTQYF

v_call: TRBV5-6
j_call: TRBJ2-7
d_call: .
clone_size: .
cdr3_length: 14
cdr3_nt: TGTGCCAGCAGCTTCGGCAGGACCTCCTACGAGCAGTACTTC
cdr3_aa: CASSFGRTSYEQYF

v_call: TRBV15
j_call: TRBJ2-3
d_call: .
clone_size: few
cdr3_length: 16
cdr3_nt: TGTGCCACCAGCAGACCGACCTATCTCGTGTCAGATACGCAGTATTTT
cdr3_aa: CATSRPTYLVSDTQYF

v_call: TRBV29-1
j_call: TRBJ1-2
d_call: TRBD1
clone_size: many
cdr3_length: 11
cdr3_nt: TGCAGCGTTCTGACAGGGGATGGCTACACCTTC
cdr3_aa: CSVLTGDGYTF

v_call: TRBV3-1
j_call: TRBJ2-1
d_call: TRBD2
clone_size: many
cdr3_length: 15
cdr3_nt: TGTGCCAGCAGCTATTCGAGCGGGAGAATCGATGAGCAGTTCTTC
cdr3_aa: CASSYSSGRIDEQFF

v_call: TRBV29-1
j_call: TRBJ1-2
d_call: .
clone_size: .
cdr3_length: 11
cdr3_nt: TGCAGCGTTGAACTGGGAATTGGCTACACCTTC
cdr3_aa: CSVELGIGYTF

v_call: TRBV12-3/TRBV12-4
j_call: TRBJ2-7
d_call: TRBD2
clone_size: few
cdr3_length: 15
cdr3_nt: TGTGCCAGCACCGAAAGTCCGGGGGGGGCCTACGAGCAGTACTTC
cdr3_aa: CASTESPGGAYEQYF

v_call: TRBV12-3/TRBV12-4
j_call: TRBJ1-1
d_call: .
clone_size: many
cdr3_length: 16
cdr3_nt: TGTGCCAGCAGTTTTTCGAGGGGGATTGGGAACACTGAAGCTTTCTTT
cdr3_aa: CASSFSRGIGNTEAFF

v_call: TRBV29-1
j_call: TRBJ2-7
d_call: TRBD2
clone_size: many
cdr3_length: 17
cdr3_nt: TGCAGCGCAGCCATCGGGACTAGCGGGAGAAAAACCTACGAGCAGTACTTC
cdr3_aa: CSAAIGTSGRKTYEQYF

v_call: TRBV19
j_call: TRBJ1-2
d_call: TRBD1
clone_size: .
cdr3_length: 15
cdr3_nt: TGTGCCAGTAGTAACCCGCGACAGGGTAACTATGGCTACACCTTC
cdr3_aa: CASSNPRQGNYGYTF